Included here is one TCR beta chain sequence, with context. The antigen is undetermined. These data are taken from a study of neurological immune-mediated disorders. Whole-study context: Relapsing-remitting forms accounted for most of the roughly 35 multiple sclerosis patients and secondary progressive forms for 3. Points from the study as a whole: Private repertoires in all groups were suggested by the absence of shared CDR3 amino acid sequences among expanded clones across subjects.

Looked up from germline, CDR1 is SGHRS and CDR2 is YFSETQ. V gave up 3 bases and J gave up 3 bases, with 7 bases separating them. CDR3 length equals 14 residues. The making of cDNA relied on 5'RACE with 10-nucleotide random UMIs. From 15-18 subjects, over 180 million TCR-beta sequences were obtained in each sequencing run. TCRdb re-called the 5' RACE reads with MiXCR, one entry per CDR3 protein. The repertoire consists of about 74,000 distinct CDR3 sequences, with approximately 5.2% occurring once and the leading ten covering 6% to 9.5%. The clonotype was recovered from a man aged 18 to 35 with multiple sclerosis. Sequenced: PBMCs. The chain employs TRBV5-1 and TRBJ2-6, with D maybe TRBD2 (5 bases). CDR3 amino acids: CASSSGFGANVLTF. The CDR3 DNA reads TGCGCCAGCAGCTCGGGGTTTGGGGCCAACGTCCTGACTTTC.